The entry below describes one T cell receptor beta chain. Its antigen remains undetermined. Base qualities are not at hand, and no much larger clone is one base apart. These data originate in a study of Tregs in tolerant kidney transplant recipients (dated by TCRdb to the late 2010s). Looking at the study overall: Related donors were used in the transplants with nonmyeloablative bone marrow transplantation, and mixed chimerism was transient in the human trials. Before combined kidney and bone marrow transplantation, this study identified donor-specific regulatory T cells using TCRbeta sequencing and then followed those same cells after transplant. What the authors observed across the whole study: Biological reproducibility was not directly assessed, although technical replication error appeared to be minimal. For some patients the PCR primers changed over time, which made it impossible to compare the samples from those patients at the nucleotide level. In tolerant patients, the expansion of donor-specific Tregs was greater than global Treg expansion, suggesting that the expansion was antigen-driven rather than nonspecific. Expanding Tregs with activated donor B cells appeared to identify the most biologically relevant and donor-specific TCRbeta repertoire. Because only a small number of patients were included, the study had limitations, and the results will need to be validated in larger populations as well as under other immunosuppression protocols.

The sample's time point label, in plain terms: blood sample drawn before combined kidney and bone marrow transplant. In bulk CFSE mixed lymphocyte reactions, CFSE-labeled recipient PBMCs were cocultured with irradiated donor PBMCs for over 5 days, then stained for CD3/CD4/CD8 and FACS-sorted. The patients were a handful of recipients of combined kidney and bone marrow transplants from the ITN036ST trial, and samples were available only for these trial subjects. Healthy control blood was processed by Ficoll density gradient to PBMCs and cryopreserved; patient PBMCs were collected before and after transplant. V sheds 8 bases and J sheds 0 bases, leaving 8 bases between their ends. CDR1 SGHTA and CDR2 FQGTGA are derived from the germline V gene. Spanning cysteine to phenylalanine, the CDR3 consists of 13 amino acids. The DNA shown is the 39-base CDR3, in frame from base 1. For TCRbeta CDR3 sequencing, genomic DNA from the sorted cells was extracted using the QIAGEN DNeasy Blood and Tissue Kit. High-throughput TCRbeta CDR3 sequencing, including PCR amplification with bias correction and internal controls, was performed commercially through immunoSEQ. On the authors' methods: A unique productive TCRbeta sequence was defined by the CDR3 nucleotide sequence when primers matched, and otherwise by the CDR3 amino acid sequence together with the Vbeta and Jbeta genes. A sequence counted as donor-reactive if, in CFSE-low cells, the sequence had a frequency of at least 0.01% and was expanded at least 5-fold compared with unstimulated cells. Jensen-Shannon divergence, calculated on the top 100 TCRbeta sequences ranked by frequency, was used to quantify repertoire divergence. For samples with multiple sequencing runs, sorting error was corrected separately for each run before the runs were pooled. What TCRdb holds here is the immuneACCESS table cut down to in-frame rearrangements. Part of the clones is not present; checked against another copy, under half of the missing clones reflect an unresolved V gene, and the others are unexplained. D and trimming were read from the DNA, whereas the V and J calls and clone size are those reported in that table. This sample has 15,000 to 17,000 clones in its table, and around 49% of those were observed once. The top ten hold 3% to 4% of the sample.

The sequence derives from a human patient who received a combined kidney and bone marrow transplant. Specimen: CD4+ T cells from blood cultured with allogeneic cells, collected before the transplant. The rearranged chain carries TRBV7-3 and TRBJ2-1; no D segment can be confidently identified. The base sequence is TGTGCCAGCTCACTGGTCTCCTACAATGAGCAGTTCTTC. Translated, this is CASSLVSYNEQFF.